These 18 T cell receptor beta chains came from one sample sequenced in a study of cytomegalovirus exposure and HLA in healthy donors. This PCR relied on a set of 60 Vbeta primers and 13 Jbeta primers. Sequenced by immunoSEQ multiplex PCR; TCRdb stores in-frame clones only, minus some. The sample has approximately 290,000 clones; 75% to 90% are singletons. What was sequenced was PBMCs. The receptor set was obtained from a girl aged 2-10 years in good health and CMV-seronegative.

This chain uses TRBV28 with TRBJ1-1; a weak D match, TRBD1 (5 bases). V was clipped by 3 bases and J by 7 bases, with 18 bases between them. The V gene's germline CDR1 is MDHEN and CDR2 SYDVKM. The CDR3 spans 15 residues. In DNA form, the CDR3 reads TGTGCCAGCAGTTTCCGGGGGAAAAAATATTTTGAAGCTTTCTTT. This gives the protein CASSFRGKKYFEAFF.

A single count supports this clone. This chain's CDR3 is CASTKTSGGKETQYF. CDR3 nucleotide sequence: TGTGCCAGCACCAAGACTAGCGGGGGAAAAGAGACCCAGTACTTC. The rearrangement joins TRBV6-1 to TRBJ2-5; 12 bases agree with TRBD2. This CDR3 spans 15 amino acids. The junction had 6 bases not matched to a gene; V was cut back by 7 bases and J by 3 bases. Germline V gene lookup returns CDR1 MNHNS and CDR2 SASEGT.

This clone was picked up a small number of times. CDR3 coding DNA: TGTGCCAGCAGCCCACGGGACACTACTAGGACACCCCTCCACTTT. It yields the protein CASSPRDTTRTPLHF. The chain has TRBV7-8 and TRBJ1-6, with D possibly TRBD1 on 6 matching bases. The CDR3 length is 15 residues. The germline V gene encodes CDR1 SGHVS and CDR2 FQNEAQ. The V end lost 5 bases, the J end lost 11 bases, and 19 bases lay between the germline ends. Drawing the rest from reference TRBV7-8 and TRBJ1-6, the complete variable domain is GAGVSQSPRYKVAKRGQDVALRCDPISGHVSLFWYQQALGQGPEFLTYFQNEAQLDKSGLPSDRFFAERPEGSVSTLKIQRTQQEDSAVYLCASSPRDTTRTPLHFGNGTRLTVT.

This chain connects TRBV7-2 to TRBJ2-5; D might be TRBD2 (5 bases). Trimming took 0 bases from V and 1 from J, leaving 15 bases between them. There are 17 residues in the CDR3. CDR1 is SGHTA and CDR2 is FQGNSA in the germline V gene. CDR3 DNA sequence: TGTGCCAGCAGCTTAGCGCAGCAATATGGACTCCAAGAGACCCAGTACTTC. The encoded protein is CASSLAQQYGLQETQYF. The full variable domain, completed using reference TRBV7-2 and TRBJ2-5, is GAGVSQSPSNKVTEKGKDVELRCDPISGHTALYWYRQSLGQGLEFLIYFQGNSAPDKSGLPSDRFSAERTGGSVSTLTIQRTQQEDSAVYLCASSLAQQYGLQETQYFGPGTRLLVL.

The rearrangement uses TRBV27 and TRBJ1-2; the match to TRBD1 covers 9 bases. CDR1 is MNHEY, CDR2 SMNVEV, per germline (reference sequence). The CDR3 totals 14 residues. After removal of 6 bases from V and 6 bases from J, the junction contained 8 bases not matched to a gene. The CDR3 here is CASSPGQGVHGYTF. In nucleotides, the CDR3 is TGTGCCAGCAGCCCGGGACAGGGTGTCCATGGCTACACCTTC.

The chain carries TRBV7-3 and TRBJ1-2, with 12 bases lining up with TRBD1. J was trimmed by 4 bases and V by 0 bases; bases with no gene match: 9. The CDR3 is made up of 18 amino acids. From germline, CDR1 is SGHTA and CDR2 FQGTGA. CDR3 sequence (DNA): TGTGCCAGCAGCTTAACCGGGACAGGGGGCGATGCTGGCTATGGCTACACCTTC. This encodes CASSLTGTGGDAGYGYTF.

The CDR3 DNA reads as TGTGCCAGCGGTACCGGGACAGGGGGCAGGGCCAACGTCCTGACTTTC. Residues: CASGTGTGGRANVLTF. This chain connects TRBV2 to TRBJ2-6; 12 bases map to TRBD1. The V and J ends lost 8 bases and 5 bases, in that order; junction bases with no gene match: 7. This CDR3 comprises 16 residues. The germline V gene encodes CDR1 SNHLY and CDR2 FYNNEI.

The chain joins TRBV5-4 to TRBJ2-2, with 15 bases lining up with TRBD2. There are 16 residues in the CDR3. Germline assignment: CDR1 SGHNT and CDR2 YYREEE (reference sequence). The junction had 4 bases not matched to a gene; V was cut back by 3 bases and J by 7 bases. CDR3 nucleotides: TGTGCCAGCAGCTGCGGACTAGCGGGAGGGTTCGGGGAGCTGTTTTTT. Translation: CASSCGLAGGFGELFF.

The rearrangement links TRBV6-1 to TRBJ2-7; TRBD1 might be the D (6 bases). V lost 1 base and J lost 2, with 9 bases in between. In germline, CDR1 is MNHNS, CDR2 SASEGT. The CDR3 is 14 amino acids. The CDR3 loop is CASSEDRATYEQYF. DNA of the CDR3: TGTGCCAGCAGTGAAGACAGGGCGACCTACGAGCAGTACTTC.

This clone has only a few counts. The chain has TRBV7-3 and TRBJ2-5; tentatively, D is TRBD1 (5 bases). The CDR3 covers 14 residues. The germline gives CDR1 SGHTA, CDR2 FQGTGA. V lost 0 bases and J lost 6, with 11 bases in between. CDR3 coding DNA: TGTGCCAGCAGCTTAACGGCAGGGATGCAGACCCAGTACTTC. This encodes CASSLTAGMQTQYF.

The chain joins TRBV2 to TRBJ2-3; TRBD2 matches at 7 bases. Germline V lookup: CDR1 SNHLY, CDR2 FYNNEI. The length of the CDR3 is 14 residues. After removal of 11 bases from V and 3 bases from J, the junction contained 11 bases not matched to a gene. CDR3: CAGLGRARTDTQYF. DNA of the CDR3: TGTGCCGGCCTTGGGAGGGCTCGGACAGATACGCAGTATTTT.

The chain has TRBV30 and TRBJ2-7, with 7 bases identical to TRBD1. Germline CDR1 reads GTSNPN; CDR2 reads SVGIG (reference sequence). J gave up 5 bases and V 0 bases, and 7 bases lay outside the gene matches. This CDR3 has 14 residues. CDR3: CAWSVLTGRHEQYF. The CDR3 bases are TGTGCCTGGAGTGTACTGACAGGGAGACACGAGCAGTACTTC.

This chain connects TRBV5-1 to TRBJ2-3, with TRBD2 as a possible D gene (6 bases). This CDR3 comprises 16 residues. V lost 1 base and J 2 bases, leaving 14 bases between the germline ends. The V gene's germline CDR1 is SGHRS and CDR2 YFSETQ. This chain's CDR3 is CASSLLAAGLTDTQYF. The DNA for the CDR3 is TGCGCCAGCAGCTTGCTAGCCGCGGGACTCACAGATACGCAGTATTTT.

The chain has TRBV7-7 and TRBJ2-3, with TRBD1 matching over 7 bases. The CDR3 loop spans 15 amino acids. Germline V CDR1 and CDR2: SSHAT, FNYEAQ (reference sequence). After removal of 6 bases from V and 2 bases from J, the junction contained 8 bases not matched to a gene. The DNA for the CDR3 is TGTGCCAGCAGTACAGGGGTGGGAATCACAGATACGCAGTATTTT. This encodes CASSTGVGITDTQYF.

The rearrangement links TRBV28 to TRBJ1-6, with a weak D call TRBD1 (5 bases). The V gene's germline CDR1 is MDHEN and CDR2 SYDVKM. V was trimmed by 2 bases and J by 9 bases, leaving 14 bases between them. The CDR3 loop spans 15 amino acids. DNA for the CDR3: TGTGCCAGCAGTTTAGTCCAGGGTATGGTTTCACCCCTCCACTTT. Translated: CASSLVQGMVSPLHF.

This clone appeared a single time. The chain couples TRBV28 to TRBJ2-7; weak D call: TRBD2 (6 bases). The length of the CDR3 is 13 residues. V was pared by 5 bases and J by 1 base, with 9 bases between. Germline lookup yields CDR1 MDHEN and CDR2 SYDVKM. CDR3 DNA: TGTGCCAGCAGTCCGGGACTTTCCTACGAGCAGTACTTC. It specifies CASSPGLSYEQYF.

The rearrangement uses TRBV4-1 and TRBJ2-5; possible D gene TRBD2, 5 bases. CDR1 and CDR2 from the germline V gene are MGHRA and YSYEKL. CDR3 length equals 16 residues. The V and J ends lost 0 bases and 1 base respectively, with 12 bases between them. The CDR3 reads CASSQDHPAVQETQYF. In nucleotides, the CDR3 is TGCGCCAGCAGCCAAGATCACCCAGCGGTCCAAGAGACCCAGTACTTC.

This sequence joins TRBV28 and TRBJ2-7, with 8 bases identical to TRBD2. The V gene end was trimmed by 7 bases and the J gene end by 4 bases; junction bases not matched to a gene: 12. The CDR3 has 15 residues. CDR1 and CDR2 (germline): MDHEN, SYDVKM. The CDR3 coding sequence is TGTGCCAGCACCCCCAGTCCGGGAGGGCTATACGAGCAGTACTTC. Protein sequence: CASTPSPGGLYEQYF.